These 29 T cell receptor beta chains were all obtained from the same sample, sequenced in a study of CD4 T cells in relation to SARS-CoV-2 and coronaviruses. These TCRs' antigens remain unknown. The unexposed donors gave CD4+ T cells in 2011-2018, prior to COVID-19. The cells were cultured for less than twelve days before CD4+ T cells were isolated. Measured with immunoSEQ multiplex PCR; TCRdb has only the in-frame clones, and not every one. This table holds tens of thousands of clones, about 70% found once. Sequencing was carried out using CD4+ T cells from PBMCs, cultured in vitro. These TCRs come from a human donor in good health.

The rearrangement uses TRBV21-1 and TRBJ2-5; no check of the table's D call, TRBD2, against the DNA was made. TRBV21-1 is a documented pseudogene. The CDR3 sequence is 14 residues long. CDR3 protein: CASIMGLVKETQYF. The CDR3 DNA is TGTGCCAGCATTATGGGACTGGTCAAAGAGACCCAGTACTTC.

The genes are TRBV5-1 and TRBJ1-1; TRBD1 agrees at 9 bases. The CDR3 length is 18 residues. The trim removed 4 bases at V and 0 bases at J, leaving 13 bases unmatched. Germline V gene data show CDR1 as SGHRS and CDR2 as YFSETQ. CDR3 DNA sequence: TGCGCCAGCAGCGTAGCCCGTACAGGGGGCGTTTTGAACACTGAAGCTTTCTTT. It specifies CASSVARTGGVLNTEAFF.

CDR3 sequence reads: CASSIANWRGGDRDGYTF. DNA of the CDR3: TGTGCCAGTAGTATAGCAAACTGGCGGGGCGGCGACAGGGACGGCTACACCTTC. The V and J genes are TRBV19 and TRBJ1-2, with 7 nucleotides matching TRBD1. The CDR3 has 18 amino acids. Germline trimming cut 1 base from V and 8 bases from J; bases unmatched to any gene: 19. Germline V gives CDR1 LNHDA, CDR2 SQIVND (reference sequence).

The chain has TRBV14 and TRBJ2-4; D is possibly TRBD1 (5 bases). V was clipped by 3 bases and J by 4 bases, with 10 bases between them. Germline V gene sequence: CDR1 SGHDN, CDR2 FVKESK. The CDR3 consists of 14 residues. This chain's CDR3 is CASSQSGWKNIQYF. The CDR3 coding sequence is TGTGCCAGCAGCCAGTCAGGGTGGAAAAACATTCAGTACTTC. The whole variable domain, remainder taken from reference TRBV14 and TRBJ2-4, is EAGVTQFPSHSVIEKGQTVTLRCDPISGHDNLYWYRRVMGKEIKFLLHFVKESKQDESGMPNNRFLAERTGGTYSTLKVQPAELEDSGVYFCASSQSGWKNIQYFGAGTRLSVL.

This clone was observed a few times. The J gene is TRBJ2-7, the V gene TRBV5-1; TRBD2 aligns across 14 bases. V was pared by 4 bases and J by 7 bases, with 7 bases of the junction left unmatched. The CDR3 sequence is 15 residues long. Germline V gives CDR1 SGHRS, CDR2 YFSETQ. The CDR3 DNA follows: TGCGCCAGCAGCCCGGGACTAGCGGGAGTAGGGGAGCAGTACTTC. Amino acid sequence: CASSPGLAGVGEQYF.

The chain combines TRBV28 with TRBJ1-5; TRBD1 matches 8 bases. The CDR3 spans 17 residues. Germline CDR1 reads MDHEN; CDR2 reads SYDVKM. Trimming took 3 bases from V and 7 from J; bases not matched to a gene: 14. The CDR3, as DNA: TGTGCCAGCAGTTTCCCAACATACAGACAGGGGAGGCAGCCCCAGCATTTT. This translates into CASSFPTYRQGRQPQHF.

This clone was recorded a few times. The chain recombines TRBV7-3 with TRBJ2-1, with TRBD2 matching over 7 bases. Looked up from germline, CDR1 is SGHTA and CDR2 is FQGTGA. This CDR3 region has 15 residues. Trimming at V came to 1 base and at J to 7 bases, leaving 7 bases not matched to a gene. CDR3 sequence (DNA): TGTGCCAGCAGCTTAAGTCCAGCGGGAAAGAATGAGCAGTTCTTC. This codes for CASSLSPAGKNEQFF.

This clone showed up just a few times. The germline gene is not matched at one end of the junction; a read error may be the cause. This chain joins TRBV9 and TRBJ2-1, with TRBD2 as a possible D gene (6 bases). Germline loops: CDR1 SGDLS, CDR2 YYNGEE. There are 16 residues in the CDR3. CDR3 sequence (DNA): TGTGCCAGCAGCGGGCCGGAGGGACCCCGACTAACGTCTCCCCTCTTC. Amino acid sequence: CASSGPEGPRLTSPLF.

J is TRBJ2-7 and V is TRBV18, with 8 bases matching TRBD1. The CDR3 is made up of 14 amino acids. J was trimmed by 3 bases and V by 3 bases; bases with no gene match: 4. CDR1 and CDR2 (germline): KGHSH, LQKENI. CDR3 DNA sequence: TGTGCCAGCTCACCGGACAGGGACTTCTACGAGCAGTACTTC. Its translation is CASSPDRDFYEQYF.

This chain connects TRBV19 to TRBJ1-5; D not resolved. This CDR3 comprises 13 residues. CDR1 is LNHDA, CDR2 SQIVND, per germline (reference sequence). The V end lost 5 bases, the J end lost 5 bases, and 10 bases lay between the germline ends. The CDR3 sequence is CASSRQSDQPQHF. CDR3 DNA: TGTGCCAGTAGTCGACAATCGGATCAGCCCCAGCATTTT.

This clone was recorded a few times. The V gene is TRBV5-1, the J gene TRBJ2-2; TRBD2 is a possible D gene (7 bases). The CDR3 runs 15 residues. V was trimmed by 4 bases and J by 3 bases, leaving 13 bases between them. Germline V gives CDR1 SGHRS, CDR2 YFSETQ. This chain's CDR3 is CASSPQGGDTGELFF. The DNA of the CDR3 is TGCGCCAGCAGCCCACAGGGAGGGGACACCGGGGAGCTGTTTTTT.

The chain combines TRBV29-1 with TRBJ1-2; the D gene is possibly TRBD1 (6 bases). Germline V gene sequence: CDR1 SQVTM, CDR2 ANQGSEA. This CDR3 spans 14 amino acids. With 1 base removed from V and 4 bases from J, the gap between germline ends came to 13 bases. In nucleotides, the CDR3 is TGCAGCGTTGAAGTACAGGGCCCGAGCTATGGCTACACCTTC. Translating it yields CSVEVQGPSYGYTF.

This clone has only one observation. The rearrangement links TRBV24-1 to TRBJ2-7; 8 positions agree with TRBD1. CDR1 and CDR2 from the germline V gene are KGHDR and SFDVKD. This CDR3 is 16 amino acids long. Germline trimming cut 3 bases from V and 7 bases from J; bases unmatched to any gene: 13. The CDR3 here is CATSDEPGTGTREQYF. The CDR3 coding sequence is TGTGCCACCAGTGATGAACCGGGGACAGGCACGCGGGAGCAGTACTTC.

The chain recombines TRBV10-3 with TRBJ2-1, with 8 bases fitting TRBD2. Germline CDR1 and CDR2: ENHRY and SYGVKD. The ends lost 10 bases at V and 3 bases at J; junction bases unmatched: 8. The CDR3 consists of 14 residues. For the CDR3, the DNA is TGTGCCACCCTTTTTAGCGGGGTCTACAATGAGCAGTTCTTC. It codes for CATLFSGVYNEQFF.

The rearrangement uses TRBV11-2 and TRBJ2-7; no reliable D call. Trimming cost V 8 bases and J 3 bases, with 11 bases left between them. Germline V gene data show CDR1 as SGHAT and CDR2 as FQNNGV. There are 12 residues in the CDR3. CDR3 nucleotide sequence: TGTGCCAGCGCCAATCCGTTCTACGAGCAGTACTTC. This codes for CASANPFYEQYF.

This clone was seen only a few times. The chain links TRBV13 to TRBJ2-7, with D unresolved. The germline V gene encodes CDR1 PRHDT and CDR2 FYEKMQ (reference sequence). Trimming stripped 4 bases from V and 3 bases from J, with 7 bases between. The CDR3 extends over 12 amino acids. The DNA of the CDR3 is TGTGCCAGCAGCTCTCCAGGCTACGAGCAGTACTTC. Its protein product is CASSSPGYEQYF.

The chain is built from TRBV10-2 and TRBJ2-5; D is ambiguous. V lost 7 bases, J lost 5 bases, and 17 bases lay in between. The CDR3 totals 14 residues. Germline values: CDR1 WSHSY, CDR2 SAAADI. CDR3 sequence reads: CASTALDGPETQYF. The CDR3 DNA reads TGCGCCAGCACCGCCCTTGACGGACCGGAGACCCAGTACTTC.

This clone appeared a single time. The chain carries TRBV2 and TRBJ1-1, with TRBD1 as a possible D gene (5 bases). From germline, CDR1 is SNHLY and CDR2 FYNNEI. The CDR3 is 13 residues long. The ends were cut back, 5 bases at V and 4 bases at J, with 11 bases in the middle. This chain's CDR3 is CASSSQGSTEAFF. CDR3 in DNA: TGTGCCAGCAGTTCCCAGGGTTCCACTGAAGCTTTCTTT.

The chain couples TRBV18 to TRBJ2-7; a weak D match, TRBD1 (5 bases). Germline values: CDR1 KGHSH, CDR2 LQKENI. The CDR3 is 13 amino acids. Trimming took 6 bases from V and 3 from J, leaving 12 bases between them. The CDR3 loop is CASSPGSDYEQYF. The CDR3 bases are TGTGCCAGCTCCCCAGGGTCAGACTACGAGCAGTACTTC.

This clone was seen more than once but under ten times. This sequence joins TRBV20-1 and TRBJ2-1, with D unclear. V gave up 6 bases and J gave up 6 bases, with 9 bases separating them. Germline V lookup: CDR1 DFQATT, CDR2 SNEGSKA (reference sequence). This CDR3 comprises 11 residues. The CDR3 nucleotides read TGCAGTGCGGACGGAACCAATGAGCAGTTCTTC. Protein product: CSADGTNEQFF.

This chain links TRBV7-2 with TRBJ2-3; D assignment may be TRBD1 or TRBD2 (6 bases each). The CDR3 is made up of 15 amino acids. V was clipped by 5 bases and J by 2 bases, with 14 bases between them. Per germline, CDR1 SGHTA and CDR2 FQGNSA. The DNA for the CDR3 is TGTGCCAGCAGCCCACTTCGGGGGCTCACAGATACGCAGTATTTT. Protein sequence: CASSPLRGLTDTQYF. The whole variable domain, remainder taken from reference TRBV7-2 and TRBJ2-3, is GAGVSQSPSNKVTEKGKDVELRCDPISGHTALYWYRQSLGQGLEFLIYFQGNSAPDKSGLPSDRFSAERTGGSVSTLTIQRTQQEDSAVYLCASSPLRGLTDTQYFGPGTRLTVL.

This chain connects TRBV9 to TRBJ2-1; TRBD2 agrees at 9 bases. Germline values: CDR1 SGDLS, CDR2 YYNGEE. This CDR3 has 16 amino acids. V lost 0 bases to trimming and J lost 3 bases; unmatched junction nucleotides: 4. CDR3 bases: TGTGCCAGCAGCGTAGAGGGTAGCGGGAGCTACAATGAGCAGTTCTTC. Residues: CASSVEGSGSYNEQFF.

This clone was found a few times. This chain connects TRBV5-1 to TRBJ2-2, with 8 bases fitting TRBD1. This CDR3 has 17 amino acids. CDR1 and CDR2 from the germline V gene are SGHRS and YFSETQ. The ends lost 0 bases at V and 6 bases at J; junction bases unmatched: 10. The CDR3 spells CASSLARTGMLSGELFF. The CDR3 DNA follows: TGCGCCAGCAGCTTGGCCAGGACAGGGATGTTATCCGGGGAGCTGTTTTTT.

The CDR3 sequence: CASSPDRSSYNEQFF. The CDR3 DNA reads as TGTGCCAGCAGCCCGGACAGGAGCTCCTACAATGAGCAGTTCTTC. The chain recombines TRBV5-6 with TRBJ2-1, with 7 nucleotides matching TRBD1. V shed 4 bases and J 0 bases; nucleotides not matched to a gene: 4. The CDR3 consists of 15 residues. Looked up from germline, CDR1 is SGHDT and CDR2 is YYEEEE.

J is TRBJ2-2 and V is TRBV15; the D gene is possibly TRBD1 (6 bases). Trimming left V 4 bases short and J 3 bases short, with 15 bases between. Germline loops: CDR1 LNHNV, CDR2 YYDKDF (reference sequence). CDR3 size: 16 residues. CDR3 nucleotides: TGTGCCACCAGCAACCCCAGGGGCATTGACACCGGGGAGCTGTTTTTT. Translating gives CATSNPRGIDTGELFF.

This clone was found a few times. The chain uses TRBV6-5 and TRBJ2-7, with D perhaps matching TRBD2 (5 bases). The CDR3 length is 14 residues. The V end lost 0 bases, the J end lost 2 bases, and 8 bases lay between the germline ends. CDR1 is MNHEY and CDR2 is SVGAGI in the germline V gene. CDR3 in DNA: TGTGCCAGCAGTTACTCGAGAGGGCCCTACGAGCAGTACTTC. It specifies CASSYSRGPYEQYF.

This chain links TRBV6-5 with TRBJ2-7, with TRBD1 matching 9 bases. Trimming took 7 bases from V and 4 from J; bases not matched to a gene: 8. CDR1 MNHEY and CDR2 SVGAGI come from the germline V gene. This CDR3 contains 14 residues. The CDR3 reads CASTPGTGFYEQYF. The DNA of the CDR3 is TGTGCCAGCACCCCCGGGACAGGGTTTTACGAGCAGTACTTC.

Only one count was recorded for this clone. This chain uses TRBV2 with TRBJ1-5; D unclear. Deletions cut 8 bases from V and 7 bases from J, with 15 bases between. The CDR3 consists of 13 residues. Germline values: CDR1 SNHLY, CDR2 FYNNEI. The CDR3 protein is CASGSFTDQPQHF. CDR3 DNA sequence: TGTGCCAGCGGTAGTTTTACAGACCAGCCCCAGCATTTT.

This clone has a handful of counts. The V gene is TRBV5-6, the J gene TRBJ1-2; 9 bases match TRBD1. CDR3 size: 15 residues. The J segment lost 4 bases and the V segment lost 4 bases, leaving 8 bases of the junction unmatched. Looked up from germline, CDR1 is SGHDT and CDR2 is YYEEEE. CDR3 loop: CASSPSGTGIYGYTF. The CDR3 nucleotides are TGTGCCAGCAGCCCGTCCGGGACAGGGATCTATGGCTACACCTTC.